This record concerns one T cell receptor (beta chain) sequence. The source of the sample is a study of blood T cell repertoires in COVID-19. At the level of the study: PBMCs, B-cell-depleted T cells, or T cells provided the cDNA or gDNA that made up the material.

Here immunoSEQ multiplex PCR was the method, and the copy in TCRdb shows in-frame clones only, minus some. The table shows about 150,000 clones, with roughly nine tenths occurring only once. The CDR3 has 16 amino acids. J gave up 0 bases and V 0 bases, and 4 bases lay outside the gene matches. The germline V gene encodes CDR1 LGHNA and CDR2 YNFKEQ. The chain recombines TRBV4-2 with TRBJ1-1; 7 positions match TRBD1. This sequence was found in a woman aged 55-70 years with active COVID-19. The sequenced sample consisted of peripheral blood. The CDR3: CASSQDSQGVNTEAFF. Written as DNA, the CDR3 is TGTGCCAGCAGCCAAGATAGCCAGGGGGTGAACACTGAAGCTTTCTTT.